This T cell receptor beta chain stems from a study of cytomegalovirus exposure and HLA in healthy donors. With 60 Vbeta and 13 Jbeta primers, the PCR was carried out. Only in-frame clones appear in the TCRdb table, and some are missing; sequencing was by immunoSEQ multiplex PCR. The profile shows about 67,000 clones, roughly 76% of them singletons. Germline CDR1 reads MRHNA; CDR2 reads SNTAGT. V lost 6 bases and J lost 8, with 14 bases in between. The CDR3 covers 14 residues. The rearrangement links TRBV6-4 to TRBJ1-6; tentatively, D is TRBD1 (5 bases). The origin of this receptor is a man in his fifties or sixties in good health and CMV-seropositive. The material sequenced was PBMCs. The CDR3 DNA follows: TGTGCCAGCAGGGACACTAACATTGATTCACCCCTCCACTTT. Translating gives CASRDTNIDSPLHF.